The clone carrying this T cell receptor beta chain was recorded once. This entry comes from a study of beta chain features in type 1 diabetes. TCRB transcripts that were expressed got sequenced, as all of the isolated RNA had been reverse transcribed. Data came from immunoSEQ multiplex PCR; TCRdb stores just in-frame clones and leaves some out. Found here are roughly 170,000 clones, about an eighth of them singletons; the top ten hold about 0.58%. Germline loops: CDR1 MDHEN, CDR2 SYDVKM. V lost 7 bases to trimming and J lost 2 bases, with 9 bases between them. The CDR3 sequence is 14 residues long. Sequencing was carried out using central memory CD4+ T cells from blood. The source of this sequence is a woman under 30 in good health. This rearrangement joins TRBV28 to TRBJ2-6; D gene unclear. CDR3 loop: CASKTFTGANVLTF. CDR3 sequence (DNA): TGTGCCAGCAAGACTTTCACTGGGGCCAACGTCCTGACTTTC.